This T cell receptor beta chain was sequenced for a study of CD4 T cells in relation to SARS-CoV-2 and coronaviruses. The overall study: ViraFEST: approximately 10-day antigen culture of PBMCs, then TCR beta CDR3 sequencing. Controls used an HIV-1 Nef peptide pool or no peptide. Study-wide findings and caveats: The cross-reactivity analysis covered only spike protein, not other viral proteins.

Data came from immunoSEQ multiplex PCR; TCRdb stores just in-frame clones and leaves some out. The sample has about 27,000 clones; around 75% are singletons. As to this clone: Its antigen is unidentified.

The unexposed donors gave CD4+ T cells in about 2011-2018, prior to COVID-19. The cells were cultured for about ten days before CD4+ T cells were isolated. Source material: CD4+ T cells from PBMCs, cultured in vitro. The origin of this receptor is a human donor in good health.

The CDR3 DNA sequence: TGTGCCAGCAGCTTAAGTTATACCACCGGGCCATTGGGAAATTTGAATGAGCAGTTCTTC. Amino acids: CASSLSYTTGPLGNLNEQFF. The chain carries TRBV11-3 and TRBJ2-1; D gene uncertain. Between the trimmed V and J ends, which lost 2 bases and 7 bases, there was a span of 30 bases. CDR1 is SGHNT and CDR2 is YENEEA in the germline V gene. The CDR3 loop spans 20 amino acids.